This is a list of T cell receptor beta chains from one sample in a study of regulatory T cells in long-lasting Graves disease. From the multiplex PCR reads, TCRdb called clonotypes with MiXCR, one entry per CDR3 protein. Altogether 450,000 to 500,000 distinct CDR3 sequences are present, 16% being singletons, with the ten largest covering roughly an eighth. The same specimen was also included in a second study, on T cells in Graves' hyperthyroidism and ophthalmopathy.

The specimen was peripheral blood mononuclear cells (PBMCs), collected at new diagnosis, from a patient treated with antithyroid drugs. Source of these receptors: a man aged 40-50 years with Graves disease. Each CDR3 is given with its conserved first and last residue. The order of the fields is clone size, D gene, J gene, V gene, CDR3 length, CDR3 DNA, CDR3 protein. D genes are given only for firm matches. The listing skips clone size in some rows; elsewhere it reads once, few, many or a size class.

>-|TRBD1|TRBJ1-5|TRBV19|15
TGTGCCAGTAGTGCCTCTACAGGGGGCGGGCAGCCCCAGCATTTT
CASSASTGGGQPQHF
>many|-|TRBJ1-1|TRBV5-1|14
TGCGCCAGCAGCTCGTCTAGGACAGTTAAAGAAGCTTTCTTT
CASSSSRTVKEAFF
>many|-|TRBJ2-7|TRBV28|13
TGTGCCAGCAGGCCGACAGGCTCCTACGAGCAGTACTTC
CASRPTGSYEQYF
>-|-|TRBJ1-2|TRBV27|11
TGTGCCAGCAAGTCCGGCTATGGCTACACCTTC
CASKSGYGYTF
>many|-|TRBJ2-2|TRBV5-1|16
TGCGCCAGCAGCCCCCAATCCAGGTCGAACACCGGGGAGCTGTTTTTT
CASSPQSRSNTGELFF
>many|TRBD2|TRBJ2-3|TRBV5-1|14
TGTGCCAGCAGCTTGGTGAGCGGGAGAGATACGCAGTATTTT
CASSLVSGRDTQYF
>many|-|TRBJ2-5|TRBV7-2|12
TGTGCCAGCAGCACATCTGTGGGGACCCAGTACTTC
CASSTSVGTQYF
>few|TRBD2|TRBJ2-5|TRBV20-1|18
TGCAGTGCTAGGTTCCGGGAACTAGCGGGAGGGCTCGGGGAGACCCAGTACTTC
CSARFRELAGGLGETQYF
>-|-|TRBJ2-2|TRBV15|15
TGTGCCACCAGCAGAGATGGGACATTAACCGGGGAGCTGTTTTTT
CATSRDGTLTGELFF
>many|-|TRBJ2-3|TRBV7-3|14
TGTGCCAGCAGCCATACTAGCAAGGCAGATACGCAGTATTTT
CASSHTSKADTQYF
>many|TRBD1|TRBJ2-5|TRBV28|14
TGTGCCAGCACTCTGAACAGGGGTAGGGAGACCCAGTACTTC
CASTLNRGRETQYF
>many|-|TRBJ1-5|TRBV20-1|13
TGCAGTGCTAGAATCGACGGCAATCAGCCCCAGCATTTT
CSARIDGNQPQHF
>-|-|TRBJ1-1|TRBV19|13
TGTGCCAGTAGTATTAATTCAGGTACTGAAGCTTTCTTT
CASSINSGTEAFF
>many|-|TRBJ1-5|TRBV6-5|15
TGTGCCAGCAGTTACTCGATTCGTGGCAATCAGCCCCAGCATTTT
CASSYSIRGNQPQHF
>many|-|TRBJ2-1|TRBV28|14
TGTGCCAGCATACCGAGTGGTTCTATCCATGAGCAGTTCTTC
CASIPSGSIHEQFF
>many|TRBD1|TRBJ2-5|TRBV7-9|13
TGTGCCAGCAGGACAGGGGAAAAAGAGACCCAGTACTTC
CASRTGEKETQYF
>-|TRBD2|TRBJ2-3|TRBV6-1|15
TGTGCCAGCAGTACGTGGGGGGGGGACACAGATACGCAGTATTTT
CASSTWGGDTDTQYF
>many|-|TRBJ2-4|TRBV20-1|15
TGCAGTGCTAGAGAGGTGGACTCCGACCTGAACATTCAGTACTTC
CSAREVDSDLNIQYF
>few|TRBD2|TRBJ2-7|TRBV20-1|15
TGCAGTGCTAGAGATCATGGGACTAGTCCCTACGAGCAGTACTTC
CSARDHGTSPYEQYF
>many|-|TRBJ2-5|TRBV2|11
TGTGCCAGCAGACCACAAGAGACCCAGTACTTC
CASRPQETQYF
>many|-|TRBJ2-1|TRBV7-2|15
TGTGCCAGCAGCCCCGAGGTGCGGAGCTACAATGAGCAGTTCTTC
CASSPEVRSYNEQFF
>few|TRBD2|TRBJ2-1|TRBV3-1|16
TGTGCCAGCAGCCAAAAAGGACTAGCGGTCTACAATGAGCAGTTCTTC
CASSQKGLAVYNEQFF
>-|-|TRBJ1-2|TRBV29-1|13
TGCAGCGTTTCGTCGGGGCCAGCCCATAGCTACACCTTC
CSVSSGPAHSYTF
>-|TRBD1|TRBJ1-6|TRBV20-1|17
TGCAGTGCTCCAACTACCGGGACAGGGACATATAATTCACCCCTCCACTTT
CSAPTTGTGTYNSPLHF
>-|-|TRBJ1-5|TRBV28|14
TGTGCCAGCAGTTTCCCCGGGGGCGAGCAGCCCCAGCATTTT
CASSFPGGEQPQHF
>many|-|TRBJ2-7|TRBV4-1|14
TGCGCCAGCAGCCAAGATGAGCTGGCGGACGAGCAGTACTTC
CASSQDELADEQYF
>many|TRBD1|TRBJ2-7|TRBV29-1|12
TGCAGCGCACTGACAGGGCCATACGAGCAGTACTTC
CSALTGPYEQYF
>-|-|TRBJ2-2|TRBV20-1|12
TGCAGTGCTACTAGGAATTCCGGGGAGCTGTTTTTT
CSATRNSGELFF
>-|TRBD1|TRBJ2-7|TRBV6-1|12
TGTGCCAGCACCAGGGACAGCTACGAGCAGTACTTC
CASTRDSYEQYF